The clone carrying this T cell receptor (beta chain) was detected a few times. Its antigen is not known. These data are taken from a study of T cells in Graves' hyperthyroidism and ophthalmopathy. RNA transcripts provided the source from which TCR beta CDR3 regions were amplified. The HTBI set primed first-round TCR CDR3 RT-PCR. TCRdb analysed the multiplex PCR reads with MiXCR anew, one entry per CDR3 protein. The sample includes around 380,000 distinct CDR3 sequences, less than 15% seen only once; the top ten take less than 25%. Regarding the study as a whole: Ophthalmopathy was told apart from stable hyperthyroidism by a 13 V-J model.

The CDR3 runs to 14 residues. Trimming took off 0 bases at V and 7 bases at J, with 9 bases between the two ends. Germline V CDR1 and CDR2: LNHNV, YYDKDF (reference sequence). The chain combines TRBV15 with TRBJ1-4; maybe TRBD1 (6 bases). The sequenced sample consisted of blood. This receptor was obtained from a man in his thirties or forties with Graves' hyperthyroidism that later progressed to Graves' ophthalmopathy. The CDR3 loop reads CATSRDGGLEKLFF. Written as DNA, the CDR3 is TGTGCCACCAGCAGAGATGGGGGCCTTGAAAAACTGTTTTTT.